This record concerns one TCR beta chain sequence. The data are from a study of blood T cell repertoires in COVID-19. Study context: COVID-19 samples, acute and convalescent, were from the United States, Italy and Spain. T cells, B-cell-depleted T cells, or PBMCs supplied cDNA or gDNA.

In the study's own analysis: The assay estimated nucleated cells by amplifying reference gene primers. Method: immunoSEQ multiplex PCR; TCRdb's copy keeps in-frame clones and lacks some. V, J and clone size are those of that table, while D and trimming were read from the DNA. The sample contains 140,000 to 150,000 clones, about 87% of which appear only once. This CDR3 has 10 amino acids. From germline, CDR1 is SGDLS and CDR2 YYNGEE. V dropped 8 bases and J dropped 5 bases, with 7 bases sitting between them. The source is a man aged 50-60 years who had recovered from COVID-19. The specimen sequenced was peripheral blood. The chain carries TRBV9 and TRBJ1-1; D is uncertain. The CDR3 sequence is CARRETEAFF. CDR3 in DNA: TGTGCCAGAAGGGAGACTGAAGCTTTCTTT.